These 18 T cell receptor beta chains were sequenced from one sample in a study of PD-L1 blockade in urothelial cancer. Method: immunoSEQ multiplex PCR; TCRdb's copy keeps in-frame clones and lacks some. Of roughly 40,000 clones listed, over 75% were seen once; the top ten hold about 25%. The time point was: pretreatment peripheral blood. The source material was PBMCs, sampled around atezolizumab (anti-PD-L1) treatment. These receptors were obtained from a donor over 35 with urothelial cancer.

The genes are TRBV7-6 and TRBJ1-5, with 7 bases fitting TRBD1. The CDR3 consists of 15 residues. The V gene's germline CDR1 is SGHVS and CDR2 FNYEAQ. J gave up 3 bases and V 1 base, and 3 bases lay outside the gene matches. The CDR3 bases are TGTGCCAGCAGCTTAGGGACAGGCAACAATCAGCCCCAGCATTTT. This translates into CASSLGTGNNQPQHF.

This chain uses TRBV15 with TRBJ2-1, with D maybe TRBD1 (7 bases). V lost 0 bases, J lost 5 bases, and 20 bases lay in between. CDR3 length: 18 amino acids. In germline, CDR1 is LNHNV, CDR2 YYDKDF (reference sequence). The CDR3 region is CATSRDLRGAGTNNEQFF. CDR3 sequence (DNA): TGTGCCACCAGCAGAGATCTCAGGGGGGCAGGGACGAACAATGAGCAGTTCTTC. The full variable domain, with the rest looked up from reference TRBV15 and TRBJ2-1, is DAMVIQNPRYQVTQFGKPVTLSCSQTLNHNVMYWYQQKSSQAPKLLFHYYDKDFNNEADTPDNFQSRRPNTSFCFLDIRSPGLGDTAMYLCATSRDLRGAGTNNEQFFGPGTRLTVL.

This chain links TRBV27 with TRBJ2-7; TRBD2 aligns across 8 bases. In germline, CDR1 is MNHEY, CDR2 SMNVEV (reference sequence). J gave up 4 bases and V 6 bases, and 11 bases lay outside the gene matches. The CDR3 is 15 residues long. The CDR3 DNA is TGTGCCAGCAGCCGATGGGGGGCGGGAGGTTACGAGCAGTACTTC. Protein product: CASSRWGAGGYEQYF.

The CDR3 protein is CASSLAGGGPSYEQYF. The CDR3 DNA reads TGTGCCAGCAGCTTGGCGGGAGGGGGCCCCTCCTACGAGCAGTACTTC. This chain joins TRBV5-4 and TRBJ2-7; tentatively, D is TRBD2 (8 bases). Germline V lookup: CDR1 SGHNT, CDR2 YYREEE (reference sequence). The V and J ends lost 0 bases and 0 bases respectively, with 13 bases between them. This CDR3 is 16 amino acids long.

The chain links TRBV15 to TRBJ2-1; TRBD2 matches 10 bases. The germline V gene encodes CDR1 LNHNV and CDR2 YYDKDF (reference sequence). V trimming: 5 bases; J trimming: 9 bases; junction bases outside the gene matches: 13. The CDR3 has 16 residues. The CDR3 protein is CATSALASGSRGEQFF. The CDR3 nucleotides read TGTGCCACCAGCGCCTTGGCTAGCGGGAGTAGAGGTGAGCAGTTCTTC.

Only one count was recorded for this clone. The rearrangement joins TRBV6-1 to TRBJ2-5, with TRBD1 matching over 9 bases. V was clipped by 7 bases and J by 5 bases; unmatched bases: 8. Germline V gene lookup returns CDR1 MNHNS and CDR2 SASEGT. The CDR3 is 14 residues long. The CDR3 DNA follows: TGTGCCAGCACGCCCGGGACAGGGCGGGAGACCCAGTACTTC. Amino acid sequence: CASTPGTGRETQYF.

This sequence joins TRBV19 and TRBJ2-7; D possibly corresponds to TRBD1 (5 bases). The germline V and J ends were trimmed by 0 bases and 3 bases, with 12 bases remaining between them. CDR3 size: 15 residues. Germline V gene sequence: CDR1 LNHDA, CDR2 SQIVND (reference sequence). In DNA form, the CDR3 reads TGTGCCAGTAGTATAGATCTATGGGGCAGCTACGAGCAGTACTTC. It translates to CASSIDLWGSYEQYF.

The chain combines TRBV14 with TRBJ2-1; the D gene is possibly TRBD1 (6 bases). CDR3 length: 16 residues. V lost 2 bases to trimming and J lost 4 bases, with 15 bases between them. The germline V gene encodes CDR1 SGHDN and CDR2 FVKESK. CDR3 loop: CASSQNRVGGYNEQFF. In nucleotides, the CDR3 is TGTGCCAGCAGCCAAAACAGGGTTGGTGGTTACAATGAGCAGTTCTTC.

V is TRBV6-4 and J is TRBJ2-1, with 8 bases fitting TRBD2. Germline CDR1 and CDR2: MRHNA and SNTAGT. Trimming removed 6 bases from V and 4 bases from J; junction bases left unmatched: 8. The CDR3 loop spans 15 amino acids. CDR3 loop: CASSDGLAGYNEQFF. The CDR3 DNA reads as TGTGCCAGCAGCGACGGACTAGCAGGGTACAATGAGCAGTTCTTC.

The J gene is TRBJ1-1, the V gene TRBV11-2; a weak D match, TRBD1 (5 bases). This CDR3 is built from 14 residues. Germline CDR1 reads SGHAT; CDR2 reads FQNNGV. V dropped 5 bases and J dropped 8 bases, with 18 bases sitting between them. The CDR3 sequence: CASSPGGVRGEAFF. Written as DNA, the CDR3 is TGTGCCAGCAGCCCCGGGGGGGTTCGGGGAGAAGCTTTCTTT.

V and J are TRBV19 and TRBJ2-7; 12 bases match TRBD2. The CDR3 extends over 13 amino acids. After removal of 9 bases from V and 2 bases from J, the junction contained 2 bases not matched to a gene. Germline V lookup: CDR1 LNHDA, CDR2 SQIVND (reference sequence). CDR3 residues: CARRTSGAYEQYF. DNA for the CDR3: TGTGCCAGGCGGACTAGCGGGGCCTACGAGCAGTACTTC.

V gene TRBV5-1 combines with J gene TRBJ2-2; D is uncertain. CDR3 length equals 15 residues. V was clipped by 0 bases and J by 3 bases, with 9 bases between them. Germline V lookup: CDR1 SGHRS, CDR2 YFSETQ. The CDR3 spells CASSLVQLDTGELFF. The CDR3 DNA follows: TGCGCCAGCAGCTTGGTCCAATTAGACACCGGGGAGCTGTTTTTT.

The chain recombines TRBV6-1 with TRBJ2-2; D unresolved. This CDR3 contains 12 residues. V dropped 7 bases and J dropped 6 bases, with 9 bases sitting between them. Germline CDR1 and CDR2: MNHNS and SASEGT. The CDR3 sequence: CASTLLAGELFF. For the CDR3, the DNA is TGTGCCAGCACCCTACTGGCCGGGGAGCTGTTTTTT.

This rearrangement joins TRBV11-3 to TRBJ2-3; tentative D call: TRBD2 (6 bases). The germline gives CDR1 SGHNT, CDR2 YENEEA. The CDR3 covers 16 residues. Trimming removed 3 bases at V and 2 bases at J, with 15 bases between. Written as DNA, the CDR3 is TGTGCCAGCAGCTTGCGGAGGGTAGGGCCCACAGATACGCAGTATTTT. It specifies CASSLRRVGPTDTQYF.

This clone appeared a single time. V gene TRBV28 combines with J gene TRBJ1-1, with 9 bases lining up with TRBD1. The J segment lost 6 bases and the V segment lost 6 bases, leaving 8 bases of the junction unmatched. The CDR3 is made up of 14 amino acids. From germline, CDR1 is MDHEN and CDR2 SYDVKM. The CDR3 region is CASSKGQGNAEAFF. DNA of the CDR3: TGTGCCAGCAGCAAGGGACAGGGTAACGCTGAAGCTTTCTTT.

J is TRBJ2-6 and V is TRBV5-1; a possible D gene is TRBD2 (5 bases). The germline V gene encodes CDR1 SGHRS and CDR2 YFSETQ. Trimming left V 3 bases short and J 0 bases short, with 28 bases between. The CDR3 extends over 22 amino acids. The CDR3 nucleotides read TGCGCCAGCAGCTCGCTGGAGAGGGCCTGGGTTCGGGTCTCCTCTGGGGCCAACGTCCTGACTTTC. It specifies CASSSLERAWVRVSSGANVLTF.

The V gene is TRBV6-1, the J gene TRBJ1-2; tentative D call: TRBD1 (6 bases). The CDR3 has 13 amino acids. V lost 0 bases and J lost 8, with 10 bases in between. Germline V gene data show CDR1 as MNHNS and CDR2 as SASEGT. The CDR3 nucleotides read TGTGCCAGCAGTGAAGCGGACAGACGAGGCTACACCTTC. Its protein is CASSEADRRGYTF.

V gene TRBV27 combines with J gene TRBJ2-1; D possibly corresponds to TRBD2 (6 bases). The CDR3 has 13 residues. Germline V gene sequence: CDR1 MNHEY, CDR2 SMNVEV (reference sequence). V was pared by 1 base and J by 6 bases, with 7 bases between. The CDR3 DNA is TGTGCCAGCAGTTTATGGGGGGTCAATGAGCAGTTCTTC. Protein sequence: CASSLWGVNEQFF.